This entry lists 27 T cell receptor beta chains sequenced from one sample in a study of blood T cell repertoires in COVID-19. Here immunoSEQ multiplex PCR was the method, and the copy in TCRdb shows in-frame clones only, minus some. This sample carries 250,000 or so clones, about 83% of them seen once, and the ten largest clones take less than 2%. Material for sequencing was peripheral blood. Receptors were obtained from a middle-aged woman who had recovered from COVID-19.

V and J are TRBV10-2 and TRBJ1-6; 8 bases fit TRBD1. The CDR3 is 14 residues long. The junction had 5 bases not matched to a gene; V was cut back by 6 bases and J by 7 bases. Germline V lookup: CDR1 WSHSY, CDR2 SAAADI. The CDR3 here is CASRMTGENSPLHF. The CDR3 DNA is TGCGCCAGCAGGATGACAGGGGAGAATTCACCCCTCCACTTT.

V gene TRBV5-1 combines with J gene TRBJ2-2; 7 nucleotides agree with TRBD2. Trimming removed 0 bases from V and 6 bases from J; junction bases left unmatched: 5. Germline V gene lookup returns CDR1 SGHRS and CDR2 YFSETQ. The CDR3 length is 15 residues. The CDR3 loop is CASSLVGLVAGELFF. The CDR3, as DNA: TGCGCCAGCAGCTTGGTAGGACTAGTCGCCGGGGAGCTGTTTTTT.

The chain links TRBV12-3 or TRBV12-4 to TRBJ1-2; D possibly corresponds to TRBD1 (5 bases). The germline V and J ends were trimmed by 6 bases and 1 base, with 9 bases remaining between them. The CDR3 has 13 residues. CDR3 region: CASSRDSNYGYTF. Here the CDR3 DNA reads TGTGCCAGCAGCAGAGACAGTAACTATGGCTACACCTTC.

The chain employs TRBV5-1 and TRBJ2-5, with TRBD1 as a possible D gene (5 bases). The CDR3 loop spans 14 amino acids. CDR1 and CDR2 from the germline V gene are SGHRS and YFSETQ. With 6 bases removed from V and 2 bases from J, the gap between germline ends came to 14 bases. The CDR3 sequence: CASTAGHLQETQYF. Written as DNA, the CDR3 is TGCGCCAGCACCGCCGGACACCTGCAAGAGACCCAGTACTTC.

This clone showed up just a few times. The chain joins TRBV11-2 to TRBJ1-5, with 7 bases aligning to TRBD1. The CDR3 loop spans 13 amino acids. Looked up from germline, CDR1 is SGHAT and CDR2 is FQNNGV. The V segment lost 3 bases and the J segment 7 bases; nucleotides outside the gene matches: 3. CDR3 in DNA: TGTGCCAGCAGCTTGCAGGGGGAACAGCCCCAGCATTTT. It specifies CASSLQGEQPQHF.

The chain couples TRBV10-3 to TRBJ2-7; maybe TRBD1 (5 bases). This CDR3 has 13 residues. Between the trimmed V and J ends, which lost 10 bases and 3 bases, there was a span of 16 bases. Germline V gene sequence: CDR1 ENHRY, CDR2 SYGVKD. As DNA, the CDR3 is TGTGCCACACAAGAGTCAAGGGGCTACGAGCAGTACTTC. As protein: CATQESRGYEQYF.

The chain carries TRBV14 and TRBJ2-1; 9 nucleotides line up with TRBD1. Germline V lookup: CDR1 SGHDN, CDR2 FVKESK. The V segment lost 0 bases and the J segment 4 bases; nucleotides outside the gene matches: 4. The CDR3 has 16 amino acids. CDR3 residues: CASSQENRGPYNEQFF. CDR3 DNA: TGTGCCAGCAGCCAAGAAAACAGGGGGCCGTACAATGAGCAGTTCTTC.

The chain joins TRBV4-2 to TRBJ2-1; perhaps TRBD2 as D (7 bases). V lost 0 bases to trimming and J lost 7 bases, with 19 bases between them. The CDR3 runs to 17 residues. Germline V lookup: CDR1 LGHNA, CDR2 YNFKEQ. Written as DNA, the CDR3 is TGTGCCAGCAGCCAAGATGAGTCCGGGGGGCGGGGGAATGAGCAGTTCTTC. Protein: CASSQDESGGRGNEQFF.

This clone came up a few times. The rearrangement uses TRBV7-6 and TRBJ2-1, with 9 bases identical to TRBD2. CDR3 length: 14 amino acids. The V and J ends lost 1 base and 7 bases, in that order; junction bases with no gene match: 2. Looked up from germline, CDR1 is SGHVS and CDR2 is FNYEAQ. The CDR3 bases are TGTGCCAGCAGCTTAGTCCTAGCGGGGAATGAGCAGTTCTTC. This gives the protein CASSLVLAGNEQFF. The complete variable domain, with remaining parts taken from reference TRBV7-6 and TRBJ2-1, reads GAGVSQSPRYKVTKRGQDVALRCDPISGHVSLYWYRQALGQGPEFLTYFNYEAQQDKSGLPNDRFSAERPEGSISTLTIQRTEQRDSAMYRCASSLVLAGNEQFFGPGTRLTVL.

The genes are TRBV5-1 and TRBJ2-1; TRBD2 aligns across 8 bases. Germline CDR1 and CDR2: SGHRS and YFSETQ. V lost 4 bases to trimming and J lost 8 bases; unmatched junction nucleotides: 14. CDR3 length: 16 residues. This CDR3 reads CASSPDWRGADDEQFF. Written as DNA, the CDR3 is TGCGCCAGCAGCCCTGACTGGCGGGGGGCTGATGATGAGCAGTTCTTC. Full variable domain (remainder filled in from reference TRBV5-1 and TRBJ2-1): KAGVTQTPRYLIKTRGQQVTLSCSPISGHRSVSWYQQTPGQGLQFLFEYFSETQRNKGNFPGRFSGRQFSNSRSEMNVSTLELGDSALYLCASSPDWRGADDEQFFGPGTRLTVL.

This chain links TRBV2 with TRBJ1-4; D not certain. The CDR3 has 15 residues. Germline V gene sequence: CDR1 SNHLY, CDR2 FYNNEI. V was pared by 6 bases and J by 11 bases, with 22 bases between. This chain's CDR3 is CASSAGPEEGGKLFF. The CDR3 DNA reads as TGTGCCAGCAGCGCTGGTCCCGAAGAGGGAGGGAAACTGTTTTTT.

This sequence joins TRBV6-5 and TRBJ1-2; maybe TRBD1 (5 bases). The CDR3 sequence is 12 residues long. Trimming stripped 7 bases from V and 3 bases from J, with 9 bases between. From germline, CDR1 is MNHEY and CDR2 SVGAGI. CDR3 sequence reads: CASTGVYYGYTF. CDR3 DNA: TGTGCCAGCACGGGGGTCTACTATGGCTACACCTTC.

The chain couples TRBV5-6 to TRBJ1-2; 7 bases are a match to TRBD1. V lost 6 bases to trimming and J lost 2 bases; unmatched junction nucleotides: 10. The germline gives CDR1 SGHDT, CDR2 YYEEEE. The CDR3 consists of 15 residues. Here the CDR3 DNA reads TGTGCCAGCAACGTCGTCCAACAGGGGAACTATGGCTACACCTTC. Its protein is CASNVVQQGNYGYTF.

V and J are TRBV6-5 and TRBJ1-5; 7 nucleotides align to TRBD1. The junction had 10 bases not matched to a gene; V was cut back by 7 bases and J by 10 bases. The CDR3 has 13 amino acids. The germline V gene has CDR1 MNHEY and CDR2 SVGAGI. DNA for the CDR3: TGTGCCAGCACAAGACAGGGTAAGGAACCCCAGCATTTT. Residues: CASTRQGKEPQHF.

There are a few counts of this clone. The CDR3, as DNA: TGTGCCAGTAGTATAGTCGGAGGTGGGAGCAATCAGCCCCAGCATTTT. This sequence encodes CASSIVGGGSNQPQHF. The chain has TRBV19 and TRBJ1-5; D remains unclear. CDR1 and CDR2 (germline): LNHDA, SQIVND (reference sequence). Trimming left V 1 base short and J 1 base short, with 11 bases between. There are 16 residues in the CDR3.

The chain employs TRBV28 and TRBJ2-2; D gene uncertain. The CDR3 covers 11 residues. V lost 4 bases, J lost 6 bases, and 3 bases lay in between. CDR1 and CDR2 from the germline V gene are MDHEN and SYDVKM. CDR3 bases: TGTGCCAGCAGTTCCGCCGGGGAGCTGTTTTTT. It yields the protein CASSSAGELFF.

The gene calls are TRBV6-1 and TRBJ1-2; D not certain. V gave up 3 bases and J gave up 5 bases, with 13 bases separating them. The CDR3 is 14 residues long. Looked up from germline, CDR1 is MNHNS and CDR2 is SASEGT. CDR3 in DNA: TGTGCCAGCAGTGAGATATCAGGTGATTATGGCTACACCTTC. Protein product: CASSEISGDYGYTF.

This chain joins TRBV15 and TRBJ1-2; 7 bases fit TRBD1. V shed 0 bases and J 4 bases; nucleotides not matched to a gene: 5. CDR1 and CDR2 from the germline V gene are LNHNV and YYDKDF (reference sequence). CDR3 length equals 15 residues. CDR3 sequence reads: CATSREGAGGYGYTF. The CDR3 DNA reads TGTGCCACCAGCAGAGAGGGGGCAGGGGGCTATGGCTACACCTTC. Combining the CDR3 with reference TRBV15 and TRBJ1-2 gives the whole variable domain DAMVIQNPRYQVTQFGKPVTLSCSQTLNHNVMYWYQQKSSQAPKLLFHYYDKDFNNEADTPDNFQSRRPNTSFCFLDIRSPGLGDTAMYLCATSREGAGGYGYTFGSGTRLTVV.

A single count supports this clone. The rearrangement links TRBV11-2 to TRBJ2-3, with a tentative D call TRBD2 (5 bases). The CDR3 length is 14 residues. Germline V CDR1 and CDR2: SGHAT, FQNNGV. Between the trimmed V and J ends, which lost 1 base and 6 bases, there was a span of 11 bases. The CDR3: CASSLVEGFDTQYF. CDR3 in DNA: TGTGCCAGCAGCTTAGTCGAGGGATTCGATACGCAGTATTTT.

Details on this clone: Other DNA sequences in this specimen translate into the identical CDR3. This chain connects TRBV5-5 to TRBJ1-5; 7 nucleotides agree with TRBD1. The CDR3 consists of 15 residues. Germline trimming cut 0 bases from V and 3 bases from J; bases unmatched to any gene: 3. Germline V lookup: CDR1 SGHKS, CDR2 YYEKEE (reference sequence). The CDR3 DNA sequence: TGTGCCAGCAGCTTGGGACAGGGATCCAATCAGCCCCAGCATTTT. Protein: CASSLGQGSNQPQHF.

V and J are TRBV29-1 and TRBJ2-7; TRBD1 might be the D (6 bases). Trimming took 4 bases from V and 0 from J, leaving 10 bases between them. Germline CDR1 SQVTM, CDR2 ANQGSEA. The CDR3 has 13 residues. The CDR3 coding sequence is TGCAGCGTTGGAACAGGGAGCTCCTACGAGCAGTACTTC. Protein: CSVGTGSSYEQYF.

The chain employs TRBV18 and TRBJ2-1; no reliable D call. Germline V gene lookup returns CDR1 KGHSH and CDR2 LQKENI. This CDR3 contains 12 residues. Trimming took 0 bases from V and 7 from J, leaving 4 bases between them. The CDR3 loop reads CASSPPANEQFF. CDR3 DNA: TGTGCCAGCTCACCACCAGCAAATGAGCAGTTCTTC.

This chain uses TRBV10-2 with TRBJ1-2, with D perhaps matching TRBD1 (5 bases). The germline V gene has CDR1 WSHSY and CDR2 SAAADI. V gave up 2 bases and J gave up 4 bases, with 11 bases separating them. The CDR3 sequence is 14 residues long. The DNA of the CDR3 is TGCGCCAGCAGTGAGACTGGGAGGGGCTATGGCTACACCTTC. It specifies CASSETGRGYGYTF.

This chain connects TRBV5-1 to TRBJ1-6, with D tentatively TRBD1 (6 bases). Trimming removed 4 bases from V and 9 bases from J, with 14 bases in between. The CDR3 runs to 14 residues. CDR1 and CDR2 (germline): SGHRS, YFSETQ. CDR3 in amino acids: CASSRTAGISPLHF. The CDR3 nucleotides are TGCGCCAGCAGCCGGACAGCAGGGATTTCACCCCTCCACTTT.

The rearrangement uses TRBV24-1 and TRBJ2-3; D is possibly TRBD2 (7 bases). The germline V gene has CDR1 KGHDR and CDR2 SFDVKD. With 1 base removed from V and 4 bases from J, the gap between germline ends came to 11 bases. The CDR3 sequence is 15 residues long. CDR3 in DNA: TGTGCCACCAGTGATTTTGGGGGGGGGCCAGATACGCAGTATTTT. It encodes CATSDFGGGPDTQYF.

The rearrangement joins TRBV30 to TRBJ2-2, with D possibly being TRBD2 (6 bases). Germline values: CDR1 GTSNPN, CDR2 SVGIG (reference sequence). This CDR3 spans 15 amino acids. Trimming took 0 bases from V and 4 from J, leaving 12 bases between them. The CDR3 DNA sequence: TGTGCCTGGAGTGTCCAGCAGGGAGGCACCGGGGAGCTGTTTTTT. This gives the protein CAWSVQQGGTGELFF. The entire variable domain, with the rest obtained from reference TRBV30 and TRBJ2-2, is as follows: SQTIHQWPATLVQPVGSPLSLECTVEGTSNPNLYWYRQAAGRGLQLLFYSVGIGQISSEVPQNLSASRPQDRQFILSSKKLLLSDSGFYLCAWSVQQGGTGELFFGEGSRLTVL.

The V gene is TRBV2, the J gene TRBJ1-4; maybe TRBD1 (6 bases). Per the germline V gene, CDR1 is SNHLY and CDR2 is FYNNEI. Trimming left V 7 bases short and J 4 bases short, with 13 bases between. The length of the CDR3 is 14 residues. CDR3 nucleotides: TGTGCCAGCAAAACAGGGCCTAGTAATGAAAAACTGTTTTTT. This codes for CASKTGPSNEKLFF.